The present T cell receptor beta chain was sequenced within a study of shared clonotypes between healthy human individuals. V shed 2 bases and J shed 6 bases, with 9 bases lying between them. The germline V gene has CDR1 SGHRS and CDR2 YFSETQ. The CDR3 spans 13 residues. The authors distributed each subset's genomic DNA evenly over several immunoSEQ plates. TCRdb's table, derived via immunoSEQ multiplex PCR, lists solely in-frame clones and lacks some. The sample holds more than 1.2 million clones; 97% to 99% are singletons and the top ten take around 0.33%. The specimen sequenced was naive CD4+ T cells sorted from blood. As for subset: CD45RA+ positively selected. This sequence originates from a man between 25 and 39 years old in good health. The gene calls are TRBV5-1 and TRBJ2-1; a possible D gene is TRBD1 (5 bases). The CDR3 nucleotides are TGCGCCAGCAGCTTACAGGTAGTCAATGAGCAGTTCTTC. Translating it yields CASSLQVVNEQFF.